The 29 T cell receptor beta chains reported below all come from one sample, sequenced in a study of T cell changes during pregnancy in multiple sclerosis. Only in-frame clones appear in the TCRdb table, and some are missing; sequencing was by immunoSEQ multiplex PCR. Altogether under 70,000 clones are present, around 90% being singletons, with the ten largest covering almost 0.3%. Sequences were derived from CD4+ T cells from peripheral blood mononuclear cells, sampled after pregnancy. These receptors all stem from a female donor with multiple sclerosis, enrolled in a pregnancy study.

The chain employs TRBV4-1 and TRBJ2-7; TRBD2 aligns across 10 bases. V shed 2 bases, J shed 6 bases, and the junction held 13 bases outside the gene matches. The germline V gene has CDR1 MGHRA and CDR2 YSYEKL. This CDR3 region has 17 residues. CDR3: CASSQRLAGGPDGEQYF. CDR3 sequence (DNA): TGCGCCAGCAGCCAAAGACTAGCGGGCGGTCCCGATGGCGAGCAGTACTTC.

The CDR3 loop reads CASSPTGGTTDTQYF. The CDR3 DNA follows: TGTGCCAGTAGCCCAACGGGGGGGACCACAGATACGCAGTATTTT. This chain joins TRBV19 and TRBJ2-3, with TRBD2 matching 8 bases. The ends lost 6 bases at V and 2 bases at J; junction bases unmatched: 7. Germline-derived CDR1 and CDR2 are LNHDA and SQIVND (reference sequence). The CDR3 is 15 amino acids.

This chain links TRBV6-1 with TRBJ1-6, with D unresolved. The V and J ends lost 1 base and 10 bases respectively, with 8 bases between them. The CDR3 extends over 13 amino acids. Germline V CDR1 and CDR2: MNHNS, SASEGT. The CDR3 DNA reads as TGTGCCAGCAGTGAAGGTTGGCAGTCACCCCTCCACTTT. This codes for CASSEGWQSPLHF.

Only a few counts were recorded for this clone. The V and J genes are TRBV6-6 and TRBJ2-7; TRBD1 matches 9 bases. CDR3 length: 14 residues. CDR1 and CDR2 from the germline V gene are MNHNY and SVGAGI (reference sequence). J was trimmed by 7 bases and V by 4 bases; bases with no gene match: 8. DNA for the CDR3: TGTGCCAGCAGTTTCACAGGGGGCTCTAGGGAGCAGTACTTC. It translates to CASSFTGGSREQYF.

CDR3 coding DNA: TGTGCCAGCAGCTTAGGCCCGGGACTTGCAGTCTATGGCTACACCTTC. This translates into CASSLGPGLAVYGYTF. V usage is TRBV7-2 and J usage is TRBJ1-2; the D gene is possibly TRBD1 (5 bases). Deletions cut 1 base from V and 4 bases from J, with 16 bases between. The CDR3 contains 16 residues. Germline V gene lookup returns CDR1 SGHTA and CDR2 FQGNSA.

This chain joins TRBV19 and TRBJ2-7; tentatively, D is TRBD1 (6 bases). The CDR3 totals 16 residues. Germline V gene data show CDR1 as LNHDA and CDR2 as SQIVND (reference sequence). Trimming removed 2 bases at V and 3 bases at J, with 17 bases between. The CDR3: CASSISSRGSGYEQYF. CDR3 sequence (DNA): TGTGCCAGTAGTATAAGTTCTAGGGGGTCAGGCTACGAGCAGTACTTC.

V gene TRBV5-1 combines with J gene TRBJ2-2; no reliable D call. Germline V CDR1 and CDR2: SGHRS, YFSETQ. CDR3 length: 14 amino acids. The V gene lost 3 bases and the J gene lost 4 bases, with 10 bases spanning the gap. The CDR3 coding sequence is TGCGCCAGCAGCTCCCCGTCGGGCACCGGGGAGCTGTTTTTT. Encoded protein: CASSSPSGTGELFF.

The rearrangement uses TRBV28 and TRBJ1-1; D might be TRBD1 (6 bases). The CDR3 runs 14 residues. Per the germline V gene, CDR1 is MDHEN and CDR2 is SYDVKM. V lost 3 bases and J 11 bases, leaving 19 bases between the germline ends. The CDR3 here is CASSLGAGRDGAFF. In DNA, the CDR3 is TGTGCCAGCAGTTTGGGGGCTGGGAGGGATGGTGCTTTCTTT.

The chain recombines TRBV11-2 with TRBJ1-4; D unclear. The CDR3 has 14 amino acids. The germline V gene encodes CDR1 SGHAT and CDR2 FQNNGV. V lost 5 bases and J 0 bases, leaving 7 bases between the germline ends. The CDR3 loop reads CASSLAATNEKLFF. The CDR3 DNA is TGTGCCAGCAGCCTAGCTGCAACTAATGAAAAACTGTTTTTT.

The chain couples TRBV30 to TRBJ2-3; no firm D call. Germline V gives CDR1 GTSNPN, CDR2 SVGIG (reference sequence). The V and J ends lost 3 bases and 3 bases respectively, with 10 bases between them. The CDR3 runs 13 residues. As DNA, the CDR3 is TGTGCCTGGAGCCCAGGAACGACAGATACGCAGTATTTT. Protein: CAWSPGTTDTQYF.

J is TRBJ1-1 and V is TRBV6-5; 9 nucleotides line up with TRBD1. The CDR3 has 15 residues. Germline CDR1 is MNHEY and CDR2 is SVGAGI. The J segment lost 5 bases and the V segment lost 8 bases, leaving 12 bases of the junction unmatched. CDR3 sequence: CASQPAGQGWTEAFF. The CDR3 DNA sequence: TGTGCCAGCCAACCGGCGGGACAGGGTTGGACTGAAGCTTTCTTT.

The chain is built from TRBV2 and TRBJ2-5, with 7 bases matching TRBD1. CDR1 is SNHLY, CDR2 FYNNEI, per germline. The V and J ends lost 4 bases and 4 bases, in that order; junction bases with no gene match: 3. The CDR3 totals 13 residues. DNA for the CDR3: TGTGCCAGCAGTGGACAGGGTGGAGAGACCCAGTACTTC. It codes for CASSGQGGETQYF.

This chain connects TRBV7-6 to TRBJ2-1; D might be TRBD1 (6 bases). The CDR3 is 12 residues long. Germline CDR1 is SGHVS and CDR2 is FNYEAQ. V was shortened by 5 bases and J by 10 bases, with 12 bases between the two germline ends. This CDR3 reads CASSLPQGEQFF. In DNA, the CDR3 is TGTGCCAGCAGCCTACCCCAGGGGGAGCAGTTCTTC.

As for this clone: The same CDR3 can be traced to other DNA sequences in this sample. The V call is TRBV19, the J call TRBJ2-5; tentatively, D is TRBD1 (6 bases). This CDR3 is built from 14 residues. Germline V gene data show CDR1 as LNHDA and CDR2 as SQIVND (reference sequence). Trimming took 0 bases from V and 4 from J, leaving 9 bases between them. CDR3 loop: CASSIEGARETQYF. The CDR3 DNA is TGTGCCAGTAGTATAGAGGGGGCGAGAGAGACCCAGTACTTC. The full variable domain, its missing parts supplied by reference TRBV19 and TRBJ2-5, is DGGITQSPKYLFRKEGQNVTLSCEQNLNHDAMYWYRQDPGQGLRLIYYSQIVNDFQKGDIAEGYSVSREKKESFPLTVTSAQKNPTAFYLCASSIEGARETQYFGPGTRLLVL.

The chain uses TRBV28 and TRBJ2-4; possibly TRBD2 for D (6 bases). The CDR3 is 16 residues long. The V end lost 5 bases, the J end lost 1 base, and 15 bases lay between the germline ends. The germline V gene has CDR1 MDHEN and CDR2 SYDVKM. The CDR3, as DNA: TGTGCCAGCAGTCGACCCTTAAGCGGGGCCAAAAACATTCAGTACTTC. Translation gives CASSRPLSGAKNIQYF.

The chain is built from TRBV5-4 and TRBJ2-1, with 8 bases identical to TRBD1. V shed 0 bases, J shed 5 bases, and the junction held 4 bases outside the gene matches. The CDR3 is 15 amino acids. The germline CDR1 and CDR2 sequences are SGHNT and YYREEE (reference sequence). As DNA, the CDR3 is TGTGCCAGCAGCTTGGGGGGACAGGCTAACAATGAGCAGTTCTTC. As protein: CASSLGGQANNEQFF.

V usage is TRBV4-1 and J usage is TRBJ2-7, with 9 bases identical to TRBD2. V shed 1 base, J shed 4 bases, and the junction held 5 bases outside the gene matches. CDR1 is MGHRA and CDR2 is YSYEKL in the germline V gene. The CDR3 runs 15 residues. Here the CDR3 DNA reads TGCGCCAGCAGCCAAGTTGCAACTAGCGGGTACGAGCAGTACTTC. The encoded protein is CASSQVATSGYEQYF.

The chain carries TRBV18 and TRBJ1-4, with a possible D match to TRBD1 (6 bases). The germline V and J ends were trimmed by 4 bases and 5 bases, with 14 bases remaining between them. The CDR3 covers 15 residues. Germline V lookup: CDR1 KGHSH, CDR2 LQKENI. The CDR3 sequence is CASSLDRIRNEKLFF. The CDR3 nucleotides read TGTGCCAGCTCACTCGACAGGATTCGGAATGAAAAACTGTTTTTT. The full variable domain, completed using reference TRBV18 and TRBJ1-4, is NAGVMQNPRHLVRRRGQEARLRCSPMKGHSHVYWYRQLPEEGLKFMVYLQKENIIDESGMPKERFSAEFPKEGPSILRIQQVVRGDSAAYFCASSLDRIRNEKLFFGSGTQLSVL.

This chain connects TRBV7-8 to TRBJ2-2; no clear D gene. V was pared by 1 base and J by 1 base, with 7 bases between. The CDR3 contains 15 residues. The germline CDR1 and CDR2 sequences are SGHVS and FQNEAQ. As DNA, the CDR3 is TGTGCCAGCAGCTTAGGGTCCGGGAACACCGGGGAGCTGTTTTTT. The encoded protein is CASSLGSGNTGELFF.

The chain has TRBV6-1 and TRBJ2-7, with 7 bases matching TRBD1. Germline V gene data show CDR1 as MNHNS and CDR2 as SASEGT. J lost 1 base, V lost 4 bases, and 10 bases had no gene match. The CDR3 spans 16 residues. This CDR3 reads CASSGRGTATSYEQYF. The CDR3 nucleotides are TGTGCCAGCAGTGGGAGAGGGACAGCGACTTCCTACGAGCAGTACTTC.

The CDR3 reads CASSQDPLVTEAFF. CDR3 nucleotide sequence: TGTGCCAGCAGCCAAGATCCCCTAGTCACTGAAGCTTTCTTT. The chain links TRBV4-2 to TRBJ1-1; D gene ambiguous. CDR1 and CDR2 from the germline V gene are LGHNA and YNFKEQ. V lost 0 bases, J lost 4 bases, and 9 bases lay in between. The CDR3 has 14 amino acids.

This clone was seen just once. The chain is built from TRBV6-5 and TRBJ1-2; tentative D call: TRBD1 (5 bases). Deletions cut 0 bases from V and 1 base from J, with 9 bases between. The CDR3 is 15 residues long. The V gene's germline CDR1 is MNHEY and CDR2 SVGAGI. CDR3 DNA sequence: TGTGCCAGCAGTTACTCGCAGGGTCTTAACTATGGCTACACCTTC. This gives the protein CASSYSQGLNYGYTF.

The J gene is TRBJ1-2, the V gene TRBV14; D gene uncertain. The CDR3 is 15 amino acids. V dropped 0 bases and J dropped 7 bases, with 15 bases sitting between them. Looked up from germline, CDR1 is SGHDN and CDR2 is FVKESK. CDR3 coding DNA: TGTGCCAGCAGCCAAGATCTTCCGGGATGGAGTGGCTACACCTTC. Amino acid sequence: CASSQDLPGWSGYTF.

V and J are TRBV7-6 and TRBJ1-5; 10 nucleotides match TRBD1. J was trimmed by 5 bases and V by 5 bases; bases with no gene match: 6. Germline-derived CDR1 and CDR2 are SGHVS and FNYEAQ. The CDR3 runs 15 residues. Here the CDR3 reads CASSQGQGVYQPQHF. CDR3 in DNA: TGTGCCAGCAGCCAAGGACAGGGGGTGTATCAGCCCCAGCATTTT.

This sequence joins TRBV19 and TRBJ2-7; D gene unclear. Germline V lookup: CDR1 LNHDA, CDR2 SQIVND (reference sequence). Trimming pared 2 bases from V and 2 bases from J, leaving 19 bases between. The CDR3 loop spans 17 amino acids. The CDR3 sequence: CASSISRGEPQAYEQYF. The CDR3 DNA follows: TGTGCCAGTAGTATATCGAGAGGAGAACCTCAAGCCTACGAGCAGTACTTC.

The gene calls are TRBV9 and TRBJ2-1, with a weak D call TRBD2 (5 bases). V was clipped by 0 bases and J by 9 bases, with 19 bases between them. The germline V gene encodes CDR1 SGDLS and CDR2 YYNGEE. This CDR3 contains 16 residues. The CDR3 protein is CASSVATWRVPSEQFF. CDR3 nucleotides: TGTGCCAGCAGCGTAGCTACGTGGCGGGTCCCCAGTGAGCAGTTCTTC.

This chain links TRBV11-2 with TRBJ2-3; D gene ambiguous. Germline lookup yields CDR1 SGHAT and CDR2 FQNNGV. V lost 3 bases and J lost 2, with 12 bases in between. The CDR3 runs to 15 residues. CDR3 amino acids: CASSFNPGTTDTQYF. The CDR3 DNA reads TGTGCCAGCAGCTTTAATCCGGGTACCACAGATACGCAGTATTTT.

This sequence joins TRBV12-5 and TRBJ2-2, with a possible D match to TRBD2 (5 bases). Germline CDR1 and CDR2: LGHNT and FRNRAP. V lost 5 bases and J 8 bases, leaving 9 bases between the germline ends. This CDR3 spans 12 amino acids. CDR3 amino acids: CASGPPGGELFF. The CDR3 DNA sequence: TGTGCTAGTGGTCCTCCGGGAGGGGAGCTGTTTTTT.

DNA of the CDR3: TGTGCCTGGAGTATAGCGGGAGTGGCCGAGCAGTACTTC. This gives the protein CAWSIAGVAEQYF. The V call is TRBV30, the J call TRBJ2-7; the match to TRBD2 covers 9 bases. The CDR3 totals 13 residues. From germline, CDR1 is GTSNPN and CDR2 SVGIG (reference sequence). Losses at the gene ends were 2 bases for V and 6 bases for J; bases not matched to a gene: 5.